The clone carrying this T cell receptor (beta chain) was seen a few times. Antigen unknown. The data derive from a study of T cell repertoires in cytomegalovirus infection. As for the study in general: Both CMV infection and a matching HLA type were indicated by public TCR beta signatures. The study's findings and limits: Summed frequency of public TCR beta families distinguished CMV carriers with the relevant HLA. HLA-C-restricted CMV-specific TCR beta clonotypes prevailed in the ex vivo response.

Germline CDR1 reads SQVTM; CDR2 reads ANQGSEA. The CDR3 loop spans 12 amino acids. Trimming took 5 bases from V and 0 from J, leaving 6 bases between them. TCRdb ran MiXCR on the reads and lists one entry per CDR3 protein. The table shows about 360,000 distinct CDR3 sequences, with approximately 18% occurring only once. This TCR derives from a human donor in good health (CMV status not recorded). Some clones in this sample may be carry-over from other donors' samples. Input material: PBMCs. The chain carries TRBV29-1 and TRBJ2-3, with D tentatively TRBD1 (6 bases). The CDR3 region has the DNA TGCAGCGTTAGGGGGAGCACAGATACGCAGTATTTT. Amino acid sequence: CSVRGSTDTQYF.